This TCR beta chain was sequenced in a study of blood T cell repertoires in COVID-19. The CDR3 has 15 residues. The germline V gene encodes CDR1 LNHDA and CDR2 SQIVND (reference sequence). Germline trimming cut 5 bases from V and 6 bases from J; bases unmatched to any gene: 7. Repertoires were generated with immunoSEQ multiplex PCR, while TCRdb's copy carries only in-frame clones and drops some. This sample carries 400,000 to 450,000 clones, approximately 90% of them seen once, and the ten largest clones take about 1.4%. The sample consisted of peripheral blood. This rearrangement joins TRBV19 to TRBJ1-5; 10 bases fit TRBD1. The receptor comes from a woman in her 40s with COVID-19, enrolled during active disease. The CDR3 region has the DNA TGTGCCAGTAGTCGAGTGGACAGGGGGATTCAGCCCCAGCATTTT. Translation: CASSRVDRGIQPQHF.